These 15 T cell receptor beta chains originate from one sample sequenced in a study of blood T cell repertoires in COVID-19. The data were produced by immunoSEQ multiplex PCR, yet TCRdb's version contains in-frame clones alone and is incomplete. This sample yields 120,000 to 150,000 clones, of which over 75% are seen a single time; approximately 8% belongs to the top ten. Sequencing used peripheral blood. Receptors originate from a woman in her fifties or sixties with COVID-19, enrolled during active disease.

Remarks on this clone: The same CDR3 arises from other DNA sequences in this sample as well. The chain joins TRBV2 to TRBJ1-3; a possible D gene is TRBD1 (6 bases). V gave up 6 bases and J gave up 3 bases, with 15 bases separating them. Germline loops: CDR1 SNHLY, CDR2 FYNNEI. The length of the CDR3 is 15 residues. CDR3 residues: CASRYTGLNGNTIYF. The CDR3 DNA sequence: TGTGCCAGCAGGTACACAGGGTTAAATGGAAACACCATATATTTT.

The V gene is TRBV4-1, the J gene TRBJ1-3; D might be TRBD1 (5 bases). The V gene's germline CDR1 is MGHRA and CDR2 YSYEKL. The CDR3 runs 18 residues. Trimming left V 3 bases short and J 3 bases short, with 21 bases between. CDR3 amino acids: CASSQDPGGSLYGNTIYF. The CDR3 DNA reads TGCGCCAGCAGCCAGGACCCCGGGGGAAGCCTTTATGGAAACACCATATATTTT.

V usage is TRBV5-1 and J usage is TRBJ1-3; 11 positions agree with TRBD1. CDR1 is SGHRS and CDR2 is YFSETQ in the germline V gene. CDR3 length: 14 residues. Trimming cost V 4 bases and J 8 bases; bases outside gene matches: 5. CDR3 sequence reads: CASSIGQGADTIYF. For the CDR3, the DNA is TGCGCCAGCAGCATCGGACAGGGGGCAGACACCATATATTTT. Full variable domain (rest looked up from reference TRBV5-1 and TRBJ1-3): KAGVTQTPRYLIKTRGQQVTLSCSPISGHRSVSWYQQTPGQGLQFLFEYFSETQRNKGNFPGRFSGRQFSNSRSEMNVSTLELGDSALYLCASSIGQGADTIYFGEGSWLTVV.

V gene TRBV27 combines with J gene TRBJ1-6; 10 bases are a match to TRBD1. CDR3 length: 16 residues. The trim removed 2 bases at V and 7 bases at J, leaving 5 bases unmatched. Germline V gene sequence: CDR1 MNHEY, CDR2 SMNVEV (reference sequence). For the CDR3, the DNA is TGTGCCAGCAGTTTACGTCCGGGACAGGGGAATTCACCCCTCCACTTT. It encodes CASSLRPGQGNSPLHF.

The chain links TRBV21-1 to TRBJ2-3; the DNA was not used to check the table's D call, TRBD2. TRBV21-1 is a pseudogene locus. The CDR3 is 16 amino acids. CDR3 in amino acids: CASSKMTRDRQNTQYF. The CDR3 nucleotides read TGTGCCAGCAGCAAAATGACTAGGGATCGCCAGAATACGCAGTATTTT.

J is TRBJ1-6 and V is TRBV18; TRBD1 is a possible D gene (5 bases). V was cut by 0 bases and J by 7 bases, with 13 bases left in between. Germline CDR1 and CDR2: KGHSH and LQKENI. This CDR3 comprises 16 residues. CDR3 sequence (DNA): TGTGCCAGCTCACCACCGGGTGGGGCCCAAAATTCACCCCTCCACTTT. This gives the protein CASSPPGGAQNSPLHF.

This sequence joins TRBV7-2 and TRBJ2-1, with D possibly matching TRBD1 (5 bases). The CDR3 is made up of 14 amino acids. The germline V gene has CDR1 SGHTA and CDR2 FQGNSA. Trimming shortened V by 5 bases and J by 5 bases, and 13 bases separated the two germline ends. The CDR3 reads CASSPSLGDNEQFF. DNA of the CDR3: TGTGCCAGCAGCCCCTCCTTAGGGGACAATGAGCAGTTCTTC.

This clone has only a few counts. The gene calls are TRBV11-3 and TRBJ1-1; possible D gene TRBD1, 6 bases. V shed 5 bases and J shed 4 bases, with 11 bases lying between them. Germline CDR1 reads SGHNT; CDR2 reads YENEEA. This CDR3 spans 13 amino acids. DNA of the CDR3: TGTGCCAGCAGCCTGAACAGGGTCACTGAAGCTTTCTTT. Its protein is CASSLNRVTEAFF.

The chain combines TRBV6-5 with TRBJ1-4, with D perhaps TRBD1 (5 bases). V shed 10 bases and J shed 8 bases, with 23 bases lying between them. The CDR3 covers 15 residues. Germline CDR1 is MNHEY and CDR2 is SVGAGI. The DNA of the CDR3 is TGTGCCACCTACAAAGCAGGGTGGGGCAAGGAAAAACTGTTTTTT. Amino acid sequence: CATYKAGWGKEKLFF.

There are a few counts of this clone. The chain employs TRBV19 and TRBJ2-5; D unresolved. V lost 0 bases to trimming and J lost 5 bases, with 7 bases between them. Germline CDR1 reads LNHDA; CDR2 reads SQIVND (reference sequence). The CDR3 contains 13 residues. The CDR3 DNA reads TGTGCCAGTAGTATAGATCCTCGGGAGACCCAGTACTTC. Translation gives CASSIDPRETQYF. The full variable domain, rest sourced from reference TRBV19 and TRBJ2-5, is DGGITQSPKYLFRKEGQNVTLSCEQNLNHDAMYWYRQDPGQGLRLIYYSQIVNDFQKGDIAEGYSVSREKKESFPLTVTSAQKNPTAFYLCASSIDPRETQYFGPGTRLLVL.

The gene calls are TRBV5-1 and TRBJ1-5, with D tentatively TRBD1 (6 bases). V shed 3 bases and J shed 4 bases, with 11 bases lying between them. The CDR3 runs to 14 residues. From germline, CDR1 is SGHRS and CDR2 YFSETQ. Written as DNA, the CDR3 is TGCGCCAGCAGCTCCGGGACAAGTAATCAGCCCCAGCATTTT. Protein sequence: CASSSGTSNQPQHF.

This chain uses TRBV12-3 or TRBV12-4 with TRBJ1-2; D unclear. V was shortened by 6 bases and J by 9 bases, with 17 bases between the two germline ends. The CDR3 consists of 13 residues. CDR3 sequence reads: CASSPLMTPSYTF. The CDR3 DNA follows: TGTGCCAGCAGCCCTTTAATGACACCAAGCTACACCTTC.

This clone appeared once. This chain links TRBV10-2 with TRBJ1-3; D not certain. CDR1 is WSHSY, CDR2 SAAADI, per germline. The CDR3 consists of 15 residues. Trimming stripped 6 bases from V and 0 bases from J, with 12 bases between. The CDR3 DNA is TGCGCCAGCAGAACCGACCCGGGCTCTGGAAACACCATATATTTT. It encodes CASRTDPGSGNTIYF.

Worth noting for this clone: An end of the junction does not agree with germline; a read error may underlie this. CDR3 nucleotide sequence: TGCGCCAGCAGCCCGGAATACAGGGGGCGGGGTATCTTC. Protein product: CASSPEYRGRGIF. The chain employs TRBV5-1 and TRBJ1-2; 9 positions agree with TRBD1. Germline V gene lookup returns CDR1 SGHRS and CDR2 YFSETQ. This CDR3 is 13 amino acids long. Together with reference TRBV5-1 and TRBJ1-2, the CDR3 gives the full variable domain: KAGVTQTPRYLIKTRGQQVTLSCSPISGHRSVSWYQQTPGQGLQFLFEYFSETQRNKGNFPGRFSGRQFSNSRSEMNVSTLELGDSALYLCASSPEYRGRGIFGSGTRLTVV.

The chain links TRBV7-2 to TRBJ1-2, with D possibly TRBD1 on 6 matching bases. Trimming removed 2 bases from V and 7 bases from J, with 14 bases in between. The CDR3 runs to 14 residues. The germline CDR1 and CDR2 sequences are SGHTA and FQGNSA. CDR3 bases: TGTGCCAGCAGCTTAATTCTGGGGGCGGGTGGCTACACCTTC. Translation: CASSLILGAGGYTF. Variable domain in full (rest from reference TRBV7-2 and TRBJ1-2): GAGVSQSPSNKVTEKGKDVELRCDPISGHTALYWYRQSLGQGLEFLIYFQGNSAPDKSGLPSDRFSAERTGGSVSTLTIQRTQQEDSAVYLCASSLILGAGGYTFGSGTRLTVV.